The clone carrying this T cell receptor (beta chain) showed up just once. The data were produced by immunoSEQ multiplex PCR, yet TCRdb's version contains in-frame clones alone and is incomplete. The sample contains roughly 80,000 clones, less than 98% of which appear only once. The sample is drawn from a study of Tregs in tolerant kidney transplant recipients. The specimen was CD4+ T cells from blood, collected before the transplant. The TCR sequence derives from a human donor who received a combined kidney and bone marrow transplant.

CDR3 nucleotides: TGTGCCAGCAGCCCCGCAGGGAACCCCTACGAGCAGTACTTC. It yields the protein CASSPAGNPYEQYF. The chain has TRBV7-7 and TRBJ2-7, with D tentatively TRBD1 (5 bases). The CDR3 has 14 amino acids. Germline loops: CDR1 SSHAT, CDR2 FNYEAQ (reference sequence). The V end lost 5 bases, the J end lost 2 bases, and 13 bases lay between the germline ends. Using reference TRBV7-7 and TRBJ2-7 for the parts outside the CDR3, the full variable domain is GAGVSQSPRYKVTKRGQDVTLRCDPISSHATLYWYQQALGQGPEFLTYFNYEAQPDKSGLPSDRFSAERPEGSISTLTIQRTEQRDSAMYRCASSPAGNPYEQYFGPGTRLTVT.